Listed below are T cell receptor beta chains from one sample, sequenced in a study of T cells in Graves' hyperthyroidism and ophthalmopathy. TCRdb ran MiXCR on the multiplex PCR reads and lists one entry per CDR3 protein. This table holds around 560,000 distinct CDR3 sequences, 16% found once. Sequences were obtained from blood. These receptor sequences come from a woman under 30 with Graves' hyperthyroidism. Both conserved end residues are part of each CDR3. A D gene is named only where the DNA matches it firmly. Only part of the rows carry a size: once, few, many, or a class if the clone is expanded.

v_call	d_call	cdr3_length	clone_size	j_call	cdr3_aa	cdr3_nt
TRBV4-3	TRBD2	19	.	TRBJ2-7	CASSQGRRTLGGGAYEQYF	TGCGCCAGCAGCCAAGGACGGAGGACTCTTGGCGGGGGGGCCTACGAGCAGTACTTC
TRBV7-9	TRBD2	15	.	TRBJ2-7	CASSWELAGNYEQYF	TGTGCCAGCAGCTGGGAGTTAGCGGGGAACTACGAGCAGTACTTC
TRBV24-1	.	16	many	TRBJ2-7	CATSDSKTPMSGEQYF	TGTGCCACCAGTGATTCTAAGACGCCAATGTCGGGAGAGCAGTACTTC
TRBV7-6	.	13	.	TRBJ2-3	CASSLGPIDTQYF	TGTGCCAGCAGCCTAGGCCCAATTGATACGCAGTATTTT
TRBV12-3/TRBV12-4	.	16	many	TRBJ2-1	CASSPGAQSSYNEQFF	TGTGCCAGCAGTCCAGGGGCCCAAAGCTCCTACAATGAGCAGTTCTTC
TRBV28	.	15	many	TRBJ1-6	CASRRGTSYNSPLHF	TGTGCCAGCAGGAGGGGGACATCTTATAATTCACCCCTCCACTTT
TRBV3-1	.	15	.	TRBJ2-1	CASSQGRGGYNEQFF	TGTGCCAGCAGCCAAGGCAGGGGGGGGTACAATGAGCAGTTCTTC
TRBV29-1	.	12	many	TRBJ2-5	CSVAPQGETQYF	TGCAGCGTTGCCCCACAGGGAGAGACCCAGTACTTC
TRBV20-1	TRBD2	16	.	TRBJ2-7	CSAGRTSGGAYNEQYF	TGCAGTGCGGGAAGGACTAGCGGGGGGGCCTACAATGAGCAGTACTTC
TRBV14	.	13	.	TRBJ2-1	CASSQVRGREQFF	TGTGCCAGCAGCCAAGTAAGGGGTCGGGAGCAGTTCTTC
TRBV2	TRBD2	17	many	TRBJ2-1	CASSVGSGVSSYNEQFF	TGTGCCAGCAGTGTTGGTAGCGGGGTGAGCTCCTACAATGAGCAGTTCTTC
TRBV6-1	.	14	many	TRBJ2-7	CASRSDGSSYEQYF	TGTGCCAGCAGATCGGACGGAAGCTCCTACGAGCAGTACTTC
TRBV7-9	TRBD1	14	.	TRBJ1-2	CASSSRTGGWGYTF	TGTGCCAGCAGCTCACGGACAGGGGGCTGGGGCTACACCTTC
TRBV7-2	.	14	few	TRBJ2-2	CASSLALRAGELFF	.
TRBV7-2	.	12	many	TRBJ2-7	CASGGFGYEQYF	TGTGCCAGCGGTGGATTCGGCTACGAGCAGTACTTC
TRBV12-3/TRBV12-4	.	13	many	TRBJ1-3	CATNLGGGNTIYF	TGTGCCACCAACCTCGGGGGAGGAAACACCATATATTTT
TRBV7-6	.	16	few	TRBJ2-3	CASSLVVSGRTDTQYF	TGTGCCAGCAGCTTAGTTGTCAGCGGGCGGACAGATACGCAGTATTTT
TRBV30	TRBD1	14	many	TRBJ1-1	CAWSFGTANTEAFF	TGTGCCTGGAGCTTCGGGACAGCGAACACTGAAGCTTTCTTT
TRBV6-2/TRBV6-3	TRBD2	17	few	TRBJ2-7	CASTPAGGTSLSYEQYF	TGTGCCAGCACTCCCGCGGGGGGGACTAGCCTTAGCTACGAGCAGTACTTC
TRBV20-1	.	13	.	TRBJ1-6	CSADSTANSPLHF	TGCAGTGCTGACTCCACAGCAAATTCACCCCTCCACTTT
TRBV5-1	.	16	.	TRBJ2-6	CASSLRPSSGANVLTF	TGCGCCAGCAGCTTGAGACCGAGCTCTGGGGCCAACGTCCTGACTTTC
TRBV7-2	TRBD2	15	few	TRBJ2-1	CASSLDWRGAKKQFF	TGTGCCAGCAGCTTAGATTGGCGGGGGGCCAAAAAGCAGTTCTTC
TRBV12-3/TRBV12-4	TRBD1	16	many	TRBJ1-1	CASSLGDRSLRTEAFF	TGTGCCAGCAGTTTAGGGGACAGGAGTCTGAGGACTGAAGCTTTCTTT
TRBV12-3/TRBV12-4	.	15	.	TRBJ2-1	CASSLSISSYNEQFF	TGTGCCAGCAGTTTGAGTATATCCTCCTACAATGAGCAGTTCTTC
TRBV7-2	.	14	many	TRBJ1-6	CASSLNPRNSPLHF	TGTGCCAGCAGCTTAAACCCTAGGAATTCACCCCTCCACTTT
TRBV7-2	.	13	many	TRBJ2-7	CASSSARGYEQYF	TGTGCCAGCAGTTCCGCCCGGGGCTACGAGCAGTACTTC
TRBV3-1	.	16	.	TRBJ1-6	CASSQYRTRGNSPLHF	TGTGCCAGCAGCCAATATCGGACCCGAGGCAATTCACCCCTCCACTTT
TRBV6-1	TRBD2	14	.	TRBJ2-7	CASRLAGESYEQYF	TGTGCCAGCAGACTAGCGGGAGAAAGCTACGAGCAGTACTTC
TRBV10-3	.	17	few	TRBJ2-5	CAISESGPAGLQETQYF	TGTGCCATCAGTGAGAGTGGTCCGGCGGGGTTACAAGAGACCCAGTACTTC
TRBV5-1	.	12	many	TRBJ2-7	CASSGSTYEQYF	TGCGCCAGCAGCGGGTCGACCTACGAGCAGTACTTC
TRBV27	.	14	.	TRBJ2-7	CASSLFGGNYEQYF	TGTGCCAGCAGTTTATTTGGGGGCAACTACGAGCAGTACTTC
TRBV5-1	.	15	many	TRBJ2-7	CASRAVGQGSYEQYF	TGCGCCAGCAGAGCTGTAGGACAAGGATCCTACGAGCAGTACTTC
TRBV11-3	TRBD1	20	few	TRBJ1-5	CASSLKGPPGQGYSNQPQHF	TGTGCCAGCAGCTTAAAGGGCCCGCCGGGACAGGGGTATAGCAATCAGCCCCAGCATTTT
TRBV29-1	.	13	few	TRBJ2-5	CSVEENRWETQYF	TGCAGCGTTGAAGAAAACAGGTGGGAGACCCAGTACTTC
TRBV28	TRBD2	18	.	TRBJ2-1	CAGKPWTSGSLPTNEQFF	TGTGCCGGCAAACCTTGGACTAGCGGGAGTCTCCCCACCAATGAGCAGTTCTTC
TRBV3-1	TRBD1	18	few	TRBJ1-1	CASSPSWGGTGGGTEAFF	TGTGCCAGCAGCCCTTCGTGGGGGGGGACAGGGGGTGGGACTGAAGCTTTCTTT
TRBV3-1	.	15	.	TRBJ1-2	CASSPTGPANYCYTF	TGTGCCAGCAGCCCTACGGGACCAGCTAACTATTGCTACACCTTC
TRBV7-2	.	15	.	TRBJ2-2	CASSPWGAGTGELFF	TGTGCCAGCAGCCCTTGGGGGGCGGGAACCGGGGAGCTGTTTTTT
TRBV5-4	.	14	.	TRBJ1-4	CASSLDHSNEKLFF	TGTGCCAGCAGCTTGGACCACAGCAATGAAAAACTGTTTTTT
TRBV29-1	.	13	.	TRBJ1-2	CSVEDRRSYGYTF	TGCAGCGTTGAAGATCGCAGGAGCTATGGCTACACCTTC
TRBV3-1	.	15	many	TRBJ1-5	CASSQGTRRNQPQHF	TGTGCCAGCAGCCAAGGTACCAGACGCAATCAGCCCCAGCATTTT
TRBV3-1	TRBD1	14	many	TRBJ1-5	CASSGGQANQPQHF	TGTGCCAGCAGTGGGGGACAGGCCAATCAGCCCCAGCATTTT
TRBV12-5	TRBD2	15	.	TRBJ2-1	CASGLVAGGLYEQFF	TGTGCTAGTGGTTTAGTAGCGGGGGGTCTCTATGAGCAGTTCTTC
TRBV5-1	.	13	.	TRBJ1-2	CASSFEYDYGYTF	TGCGCCAGCAGCTTCGAGTATGACTATGGCTACACCTTC
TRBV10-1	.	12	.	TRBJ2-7	CASASSPAEQYF	TGCGCCAGCGCCTCCTCCCCAGCCGAGCAGTACTTC
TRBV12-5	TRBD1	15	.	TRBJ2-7	CASGSGQGAIYEQYF	TGTGCTAGTGGTTCGGGACAGGGGGCGATTTACGAGCAGTACTTC
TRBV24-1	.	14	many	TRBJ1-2	CATSPETDNYGYTF	TGTGCCACCAGTCCAGAGACAGATAACTATGGCTACACCTTC
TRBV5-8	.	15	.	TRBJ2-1	CASSLAHRSYNEQFF	TGTGCCAGCAGCTTGGCCCACAGGTCCTACAATGAGCAGTTCTTC
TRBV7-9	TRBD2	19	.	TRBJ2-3	CASSPSITSGRAGTDTQYF	TGTGCCAGCAGCCCTTCCATCACTAGCGGGAGGGCCGGGACAGATACGCAGTATTTT
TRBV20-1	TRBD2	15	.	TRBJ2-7	CSADSGTSATYEQYF	TGCAGTGCGGATTCCGGGACTAGCGCCACCTACGAGCAGTACTTC
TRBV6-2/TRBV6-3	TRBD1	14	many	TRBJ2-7	CASSLVDRGSEQYF	TGTGCCAGCAGTTTGGTGGACAGGGGAAGCGAGCAGTACTTC
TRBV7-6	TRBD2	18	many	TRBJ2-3	CASSLRRAGAVGTDTQYF	TGTGCCAGCAGCTTAAGAAGGGCGGGAGCTGTGGGCACAGATACGCAGTATTTT